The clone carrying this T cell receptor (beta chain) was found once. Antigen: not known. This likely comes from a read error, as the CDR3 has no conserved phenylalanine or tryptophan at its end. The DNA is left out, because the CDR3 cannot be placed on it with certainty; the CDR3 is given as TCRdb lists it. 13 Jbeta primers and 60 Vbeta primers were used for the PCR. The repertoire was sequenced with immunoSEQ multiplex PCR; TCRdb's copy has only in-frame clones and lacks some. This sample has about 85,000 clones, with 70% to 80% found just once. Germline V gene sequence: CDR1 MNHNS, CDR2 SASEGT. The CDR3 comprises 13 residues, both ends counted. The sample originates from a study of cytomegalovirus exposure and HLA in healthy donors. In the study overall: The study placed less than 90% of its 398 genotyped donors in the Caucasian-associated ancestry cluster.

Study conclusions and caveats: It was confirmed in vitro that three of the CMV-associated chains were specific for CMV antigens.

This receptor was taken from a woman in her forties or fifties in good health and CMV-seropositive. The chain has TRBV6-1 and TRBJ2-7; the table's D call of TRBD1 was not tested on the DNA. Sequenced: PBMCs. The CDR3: CASSDPQGNEQHL.